This entry is about one TCR beta chain. Its antigen target is currently unknown. Base qualities are not at hand, and no much larger clone is one base apart. The sample is drawn from a study of naive and memory T cell subsets (dated by TCRdb to about 2017). Context from the whole study: The figure summarizing these samples reported approximately ten blood donors, 7 tuberculin skin test biopsies and 3 saline control biopsies. PCR2 was typically run as a SYBR Green qPCR and stopped at a set threshold, although low-input samples could use end-point PCR of around 6 cycles instead.

Libraries were prepared through 5' RACE. Four rounds of PCR, run with the SP2 primer together with nested alpha and beta constant region primers, were used to amplify the ligated cDNA. TCR RNA was reverse transcribed with SuperScript IV using alpha and beta constant region primers for the blood and skin samples. T4 RNA ligase 1 was used to ligate an oligonucleotide containing the Illumina SP2 primer and a UMI to the 3' end of the cDNA. The 12-nucleotide UMI was composed of two random hexamers separated by an eight-base spacer, which was included to prevent hairpin formation. From the second PCR onward, TCR alpha and beta chain libraries were processed separately and dual indexed for multiplexing. After pooling, the indexed libraries were analyzed by capillary electrophoresis and sequenced on either an Illumina MiSeq or NextSeq. PhiX DNA at about 5-7.5% was added to the libraries to raise base diversity and improve cluster recognition. From the authors' description of their analysis: UMIs were extracted from read 2 by Demultiplexor and combined with the TCR sequence from read 1, and reads were split according to sample indices. V and J genes and V-J junctions were identified by Decombinator, which gave every TCR a five-part identifier that included V and J deletions. UMIs were used by Collapsinator to correct sequencing errors and PCR amplification heterogeneity, so that a UMI-based abundance was obtained for each TCR. Identifiers were converted to nucleotide sequence by CDR3Translator and translated to amino acids, and CDR3 regions were extracted on the basis of terminal motifs. After normalization to the amount of input RNA, the error-corrected alpha and beta TCR counts from blood and from skin were compared. The raw public reads went through TCRdb reprocessing: fastp at Q25, MiXCR clone calling, in-frame beta chains kept. One record per CDR3 amino acid sequence lists the most common genes and DNA. Here the V and J calls rest on TCRdb's processing, not on the authors' analysis. The sample contains tens of thousands of distinct CDR3 sequences, roughly 6.7% of them found a single time. More than 9.5% of the sample lies in the top ten.

Trimming at the junction amounts to 4 bases on V and 5 bases on J, and the germline ends lie 8 bases apart. The CDR3 numbers 12 residues from cysteine through phenylalanine. Solely the CDR3 DNA is kept, with 36 bases framed from the first base. Taken from the germline V gene, the CDR1 and CDR2 loops are SQVTM and ANQGSEA. A robust, sensitive protocol for the amplification, sequencing and analysis of TCRs was described in the study, in which 3' ligation of a UMI-containing oligonucleotide to TCR cDNA was used. Whole blood analysis involved drawing roughly 2.4 ml of peripheral blood from adult healthy volunteers into Tempus tubes and then extracting RNA following the manufacturer's instructions. Total RNA was used without cell sorting and was treated with RQ1 DNase before reverse transcription, with a target input of roughly 1 to 1,100 ng. Skin biopsy and whole blood libraries were made to test pipeline robustness in samples where T cells form a minority population.

The paper's findings and limits, for the study overall: The RNA-based method was acknowledged as potentially sensitive to TCR transcript changes with T cell activation and differentiation.

The receptor's source is a male donor in good health. Here the chain combines TRBV29-1 and TRBJ1-4; D gene: possibly TRBD1, on 6 matching bases. The sequenced DNA is TGCAGCGTTGGAGGGGGGAATGAAAAACTGTTTTTT. Its translation reads: CSVGGGNEKLFF. The entire variable domain, with the stretches around the CDR3 drawn from the reference TRBV29-1 and TRBJ1-4 proteins, is SAVISQKPSRDICQRGTSLTIQCQVDSQVTMMFWYRQQPGQSLTLIATANQGSEATYESGFVIDKFPISRPNLTFSTLTVSNMSPEDSSIYLCSVGGGNEKLFFGSGTQLSVL.